The 17 T cell receptor beta chains in this list originate from one sample, sequenced in a study of CD8 T cell repertoires and HIV-1 epitope variants. Repertoires were generated with immunoSEQ multiplex PCR, while TCRdb's copy carries only in-frame clones and drops some. This sample carries about 2,500 clones, approximately 66% of them seen once, and the ten largest clones take around 43%. Their antigens are not known. Sequencing was carried out using cultured CD8+ T cells derived from PBMCs. These receptor sequences come from a male donor with HIV.

This chain joins TRBV10-1 and TRBJ2-7; D ambiguous. V lost 0 bases, J lost 3 bases, and 6 bases lay in between. The V gene's germline CDR1 is WNHNN and CDR2 SYGVQD (reference sequence). The CDR3 totals 13 residues. The DNA for the CDR3 is TGCGCCAGCAGTGAGTCTGGTATCTACGAGCAGTACTTC. Translation: CASSESGIYEQYF.

This clone has a single count. V is TRBV28 and J is TRBJ2-5; TRBD1 agrees at 10 bases. Germline V gene data show CDR1 as MDHEN and CDR2 as SYDVKM. CDR3 length: 16 residues. The V gene end was trimmed by 4 bases and the J gene end by 5 bases; junction bases not matched to a gene: 10. The CDR3 here is CASSSIPGTGDETQYF. DNA of the CDR3: TGTGCCAGCAGTTCGATCCCCGGGACAGGGGATGAGACCCAGTACTTC.

The chain couples TRBV27 to TRBJ1-2; 7 nucleotides agree with TRBD1. Germline V gene lookup returns CDR1 MNHEY and CDR2 SMNVEV (reference sequence). V dropped 2 bases and J dropped 4; count of bases not matched to a gene: 4. The CDR3 runs to 14 residues. The CDR3 sequence is CASSLGGQTYGYTF. CDR3 sequence (DNA): TGTGCCAGCAGTTTAGGGGGACAGACCTATGGCTACACCTTC.

The V call is TRBV27, the J call TRBJ1-5; perhaps TRBD1 as D (6 bases). The V and J ends lost 5 bases and 4 bases respectively, with 18 bases between them. CDR3 length equals 16 residues. Germline V CDR1 and CDR2: MNHEY, SMNVEV (reference sequence). CDR3 sequence (DNA): TGTGCCAGCAGTACCTACCTCAGGGGCGTGAATCAGCCCCAGCATTTT. Residues: CASSTYLRGVNQPQHF.

This clone has more than one count but fewer than ten. The rearrangement links TRBV6-1 to TRBJ2-7, with D possibly TRBD2 on 7 matching bases. CDR1 is MNHNS and CDR2 is SASEGT in the germline V gene. The CDR3 is made up of 17 amino acids. Trimming stripped 4 bases from V and 4 bases from J, with 23 bases between. The CDR3 nucleotides are TGTGCCAGCAGTGGTACCCTTGGGGCAGGGGAGGGGTACGAGCAGTACTTC. Encoded protein: CASSGTLGAGEGYEQYF.

In this sample, this clone turned up a few times. The chain recombines TRBV19 with TRBJ1-4; D gene unclear. There are 12 residues in the CDR3. In germline, CDR1 is LNHDA, CDR2 SQIVND (reference sequence). With 6 bases removed from V and 8 bases from J, the gap between germline ends came to 10 bases. The CDR3 is CASRDGAEKLFF. CDR3 coding DNA: TGTGCCAGTAGGGACGGCGCGGAAAAACTGTTTTTT.

The chain couples TRBV27 to TRBJ1-1, with D unclear. CDR1 and CDR2 (germline): MNHEY, SMNVEV (reference sequence). There are 13 residues in the CDR3. V lost 2 bases and J 2 bases, leaving 6 bases between the germline ends. The CDR3 region is CASSLGRNTEAFF. CDR3 sequence (DNA): TGTGCCAGCAGTTTAGGCCGCAACACTGAAGCTTTCTTT.

By frequency in the sample, this clone is large. This chain uses TRBV28 with TRBJ1-1, with D maybe TRBD1 (6 bases). Trimming pared 10 bases from V and 1 base from J, leaving 16 bases between. The germline CDR1 and CDR2 sequences are MDHEN and SYDVKM. This CDR3 comprises 14 residues. DNA for the CDR3: TGTGCCACCTTTCCGACAGGCTCGAACACTGAAGCTTTCTTT. Encoded protein: CATFPTGSNTEAFF. Full variable domain (rest looked up from reference TRBV28 and TRBJ1-1): DVKVTQSSRYLVKRTGEKVFLECVQDMDHENMFWYRQDPGLGLRLIYFSYDVKMKEKGDIPEGYSVSREKKERFSLILESASTNQTSMYLCATFPTGSNTEAFFGQGTRLTVV.

J is TRBJ2-7 and V is TRBV27; TRBD1 is a possible D gene (6 bases). CDR1 is MNHEY, CDR2 SMNVEV, per germline (reference sequence). The ends were cut back, 6 bases at V and 2 bases at J, with 8 bases in the middle. This CDR3 is built from 12 residues. Here the CDR3 reads CASSQGPYEQYF. Written as DNA, the CDR3 is TGTGCCAGCAGCCAGGGGCCCTACGAGCAGTACTTC.

The chain recombines TRBV27 with TRBJ1-2, with D unresolved. Germline V gene lookup returns CDR1 MNHEY and CDR2 SMNVEV (reference sequence). The CDR3 runs 13 residues. The ends were cut back, 5 bases at V and 8 bases at J, with 15 bases in the middle. CDR3 nucleotides: TGTGCCAGCAGTGGAAAGCCCTCTCAGGGCTACACCTTC. Its protein is CASSGKPSQGYTF.

The chain links TRBV7-9 to TRBJ2-5; weak D call: TRBD1 (6 bases). V was cut by 4 bases and J by 0 bases, with 9 bases left in between. The CDR3 has 14 amino acids. Germline V lookup: CDR1 SEHNR, CDR2 FQNEAQ (reference sequence). CDR3 amino acids: CASSSDSYQETQYF. CDR3 nucleotide sequence: TGTGCCAGCAGCTCGGACAGTTACCAAGAGACCCAGTACTTC.

This clone occurred a few times. The chain links TRBV25-1 to TRBJ1-2; the D gene is possibly TRBD1 (6 bases). Looked up from germline, CDR1 is MGHDK and CDR2 is SYGVNS. The length of the CDR3 is 12 residues. Trimming cost V 3 bases and J 7 bases, with 9 bases left between them. The DNA of the CDR3 is TGTGCCAGCAGTGAGGGGGCGCTTGGCTACACCTTC. Translating it yields CASSEGALGYTF.

The rearrangement joins TRBV9 to TRBJ2-3; D perhaps matches TRBD1 (5 bases). CDR1 and CDR2 (germline): SGDLS, YYNGEE. V was shortened by 4 bases and J by 2 bases, with 14 bases between the two germline ends. This CDR3 is 15 amino acids long. The CDR3 loop reads CASSPPLGATDTQYF. CDR3 DNA sequence: TGTGCCAGCAGCCCACCCCTAGGGGCCACAGATACGCAGTATTTT.

The chain couples TRBV9 to TRBJ2-7; D is perhaps TRBD1 (5 bases). The germline V gene encodes CDR1 SGDLS and CDR2 YYNGEE. The CDR3 spans 13 residues. Deletions cut 3 bases from V and 0 bases from J, with 7 bases between. The CDR3 sequence is CASSEDSSYEQYF. Written as DNA, the CDR3 is TGTGCCAGCAGCGAAGACAGCTCCTACGAGCAGTACTTC. Combining the CDR3 with reference TRBV9 and TRBJ2-7 gives the whole variable domain DSGVTQTPKHLITATGQRVTLRCSPRSGDLSVYWYQQSLDQGLQFLIQYYNGEERAKGNILERFSAQQFPDLHSELNLSSLELGDSALYFCASSEDSSYEQYFGPGTRLTVT.

This chain joins TRBV27 and TRBJ2-7; 10 nucleotides agree with TRBD2. The V gene's germline CDR1 is MNHEY and CDR2 SMNVEV (reference sequence). Trimming took 4 bases from V and 0 from J; bases not matched to a gene: 3. This CDR3 is built from 15 residues. This CDR3 reads CASSSPSGSSYEQYF. The CDR3 nucleotides are TGTGCCAGCAGTTCCCCTAGCGGGAGCTCCTACGAGCAGTACTTC.

V is TRBV7-2 and J is TRBJ2-4; D is possibly TRBD1 or TRBD2 (5 bases each). Per germline, CDR1 SGHTA and CDR2 FQGNSA. The CDR3 extends over 15 amino acids. The ends were cut back, 5 bases at V and 0 bases at J, with 11 bases in the middle. CDR3 region: CASSPGALAKNIQYF. CDR3 sequence (DNA): TGTGCCAGCAGCCCCGGGGCCCTAGCCAAAAACATTCAGTACTTC.

This chain connects TRBV5-8 to TRBJ2-3; 10 nucleotides agree with TRBD2. V shed 4 bases, J shed 2 bases, and the junction held 7 bases outside the gene matches. The CDR3 sequence is 16 residues long. Germline loops: CDR1 SGHTS, CDR2 YDEGEE. CDR3 protein: CASSPTSGVATDTQYF. The CDR3 DNA is TGTGCCAGCAGCCCTACTAGCGGGGTCGCCACAGATACGCAGTATTTT.